The 17 T cell receptor beta chains presented below share a single source sample, sequenced in a study of blood T cell repertoires in COVID-19 (dated by TCRdb to 2018 to 2020). The library was obtained by the immunoSEQ multiplex PCR assay. This is the immuneACCESS table as TCRdb keeps it, with only in-frame sequences that have V and J called. A part of the clones is gone; compared with another copy, unresolved V genes explain less than half, and the rest is unexplained. The sample table shows under 65,000 clones, and 90% are seen once. Together, the top ten hold more than 1.2% of the sample. The sample was peripheral blood. These receptors were taken from a man aged 55 to 70 with acute or convalescent COVID-19.

The CDR3 DNA reads TGTGCCAGCTCACCACCGATCGGGACACAACTAGCGGGAGCCTACAATGAGCAGTTCTTC. Protein product: CASSPPIGTQLAGAYNEQFF. The chain has TRBV18 and TRBJ2-1; 11 nucleotides match TRBD2. Germline lookup yields CDR1 KGHSH and CDR2 LQKENI. The CDR3 contains 20 residues. The junction had 12 bases not matched to a gene; V was cut back by 0 bases and J by 2 bases. Looking up the rest from reference TRBV18 and TRBJ2-1 gives the full variable domain: NAGVMQNPRHLVRRRGQEARLRCSPMKGHSHVYWYRQLPEEGLKFMVYLQKENIIDESGMPKERFSAEFPKEGPSILRIQQVVRGDSAAYFCASSPPIGTQLAGAYNEQFFGPGTRLTVL.

CDR3: CASNLQPANYGYTF. CDR3 nucleotides: TGTGCCAGCAATCTACAGCCAGCTAACTATGGCTACACCTTC. The rearrangement uses TRBV7-8 and TRBJ1-2; no clear D gene. Germline CDR1 and CDR2: SGHVS and FQNEAQ. V lost 7 bases, J lost 0 bases, and 12 bases lay in between. CDR3 length: 14 amino acids.

The chain carries TRBV6-5 and TRBJ2-1; 9 bases are shared with TRBD2. Germline-derived CDR1 and CDR2 are MNHEY and SVGAGI. The junction had 8 bases not matched to a gene; V was cut back by 6 bases and J by 8 bases. The CDR3 has 14 amino acids. The CDR3 bases are TGTGCCAGCAGCCAGGGACTAGCTAGTGATGAGCAGTTCTTC. Its translation: CASSQGLASDEQFF.

The chain links TRBV27 to TRBJ2-2; D is undetermined. Deletions cut 3 bases from V and 6 bases from J, with 8 bases between. CDR1 and CDR2 from the germline V gene are MNHEY and SMNVEV (reference sequence). This CDR3 is built from 13 residues. CDR3 nucleotides: TGTGCCAGCAGTTTTTTTGAGGCCGGGGAGCTGTTTTTT. Translation: CASSFFEAGELFF.

The rearrangement links TRBV23-1 to TRBJ1-5; weak D call: TRBD1 (6 bases). TRBV23-1 is an ORF for which the function is uncertain. The CDR3 sequence is 13 residues long. V was trimmed by 8 bases and J by 2 bases, leaving 10 bases between them. The CDR3 region has the DNA TGCGCCAGCCGGGGGGCAGGCAATCAGCCCCAGCATTTT. Its protein is CASRGAGNQPQHF.

The chain is built from TRBV27 and TRBJ2-1; TRBD2 matches 7 bases. This CDR3 has 15 residues. With 1 base clipped from V and 4 bases from J, the junction kept 4 bases outside the gene matches. Germline CDR1 MNHEY, CDR2 SMNVEV (reference sequence). The CDR3 sequence is CASSLYQGGYNEQFF. The CDR3, as DNA: TGTGCCAGCAGTTTATATCAGGGAGGGTACAATGAGCAGTTCTTC.

The rearrangement links TRBV9 to TRBJ1-6, with TRBD1 matching over 8 bases. In germline, CDR1 is SGDLS, CDR2 YYNGEE. The CDR3 sequence is 15 residues long. The junction had 6 bases not matched to a gene; V was cut back by 4 bases and J by 6 bases. The CDR3 DNA reads as TGTGCCAGCAGCCCGTGGACAGGGATTAATTCACCCCTCCACTTT. Its translation: CASSPWTGINSPLHF. Using reference TRBV9 and TRBJ1-6 for the parts outside the CDR3, the full variable domain is DSGVTQTPKHLITATGQRVTLRCSPRSGDLSVYWYQQSLDQGLQFLIQYYNGEERAKGNILERFSAQQFPDLHSELNLSSLELGDSALYFCASSPWTGINSPLHFGNGTRLTVT.

The CDR3 loop is CASSLVSIRPPLSKKLFF. The CDR3 DNA reads TGTGCCAGCAGCTTAGTTAGTATCCGCCCGCCCCTTAGTAAAAAACTGTTTTTT. The gene calls are TRBV7-2 and TRBJ1-4; no clear D gene. Trimming shortened V by 1 base and J by 9 bases, and 24 bases separated the two germline ends. This CDR3 is 18 amino acids long. Germline values: CDR1 SGHTA, CDR2 FQGNSA.

The sample holds one count of this clone. The chain combines TRBV4-2 with TRBJ1-2; 9 nucleotides match TRBD1. The germline gives CDR1 LGHNA, CDR2 YNFKEQ. V was clipped by 2 bases and J by 2 bases; unmatched bases: 3. The CDR3 is 15 amino acids. CDR3 region: CASSQTGQGNYGYTF. The CDR3, as DNA: TGTGCCAGCAGCCAAACGGGACAGGGAAACTATGGCTACACCTTC.

J is TRBJ2-3 and V is TRBV7-2; 15 bases match TRBD2. The CDR3 length is 17 residues. Germline V gene sequence: CDR1 SGHTA, CDR2 FQGNSA. V was pared by 5 bases and J by 1 base, with 4 bases of the junction left unmatched. CDR3 nucleotide sequence: TGTGCCAGCAGCCCCGGGACTAGCGGGAGGCGCACAGATACGCAGTATTTT. Its translation: CASSPGTSGRRTDTQYF.

This clone was observed a single time. The chain couples TRBV24-1 to TRBJ2-1, with 13 positions matching TRBD2. V was pared by 7 bases and J by 7 bases, with 6 bases of the junction left unmatched. Germline CDR1 and CDR2: KGHDR and SFDVKD. The CDR3 runs to 15 residues. CDR3: CATSQTSGRRNEQFF. Here the CDR3 DNA reads TGTGCCACCAGCCAGACTAGCGGGAGGAGGAATGAGCAGTTCTTC.

The chain recombines TRBV6-4 with TRBJ1-2; the D is unclear. V lost 6 bases and J 4 bases, leaving 21 bases between the germline ends. Germline CDR1 is MRHNA and CDR2 is SNTAGT. The CDR3 covers 16 residues. The CDR3 loop reads CASSARNQGGSYGYTF. The CDR3 bases are TGTGCCAGCAGCGCCCGCAACCAAGGCGGTAGCTATGGCTACACCTTC.

The chain links TRBV7-9 to TRBJ1-3; tentatively, D is TRBD1 (6 bases). V was cut by 2 bases and J by 2 bases, with 10 bases left in between. CDR1 is SEHNR and CDR2 is FQNEAQ in the germline V gene (reference sequence). The CDR3 has 15 residues. CDR3 in amino acids: CASSLPGQTGNTIYF. Here the CDR3 DNA reads TGTGCCAGCAGCTTACCAGGACAGACTGGAAACACCATATATTTT.

The chain has TRBV11-3 and TRBJ1-4, with D perhaps matching TRBD1 (5 bases). The CDR3 is 15 residues long. Germline CDR1 SGHNT, CDR2 YENEEA. Trimming took off 5 bases at V and 0 bases at J, with 10 bases between the two ends. The CDR3 region is CASSLRQSTNEKLFF. As DNA, the CDR3 is TGTGCCAGCAGCCTAAGACAGTCAACTAATGAAAAACTGTTTTTT.

The CDR3 loop reads CSVTSGVIYEQYF. The CDR3 DNA follows: TGCAGCGTTACTAGCGGTGTTATCTACGAGCAGTACTTC. The V and J genes are TRBV29-1 and TRBJ2-7, with 8 bases matching TRBD2. The CDR3 loop spans 13 amino acids. Trimming at V came to 5 bases and at J to 3 bases, leaving 6 bases not matched to a gene. The V gene's germline CDR1 is SQVTM and CDR2 ANQGSEA.

This chain links TRBV3-1 (or the pseudogene TRBV3-2) with TRBJ1-6; D gene uncertain. With 4 bases removed from V and 0 bases from J, the gap between germline ends came to 13 bases. The CDR3 extends over 17 amino acids. Per germline, CDR1 LGHDT and CDR2 YNNKEL (reference sequence). CDR3 in DNA: TGTGCCAGCAGCCCAGAGGGAGGAAGCTCCTATAATTCACCCCTCCACTTT. This gives the protein CASSPEGGSSYNSPLHF.

The chain carries TRBV2 and TRBJ1-2; D gene unclear. This CDR3 has 13 amino acids. In germline, CDR1 is SNHLY, CDR2 FYNNEI. V was trimmed by 3 bases and J by 6 bases, leaving 11 bases between them. CDR3 sequence: CASSDSGFDGYTF. For the CDR3, the DNA is TGTGCCAGCAGTGACTCGGGATTCGATGGCTACACCTTC. Combining the CDR3 with reference TRBV2 and TRBJ1-2 gives the whole variable domain EPEVTQTPSHQVTQMGQEVILRCVPISNHLYFYWYRQILGQKVEFLVSFYNNEISEKSEIFDDQFSVERPDGSNFTLKIRSTKLEDSAMYFCASSDSGFDGYTFGSGTRLTVV.